The next 16 T cell receptor beta chains were all read from a single sample in a study of T cells in pancreatic ductal adenocarcinoma (dated by TCRdb to the late 2010s). The library was generated by the immunoSEQ multiplex PCR assay. Entries here come from immuneACCESS through TCRdb and include only in-frame sequences with V and J called. Some clones fail to appear in such tables; in the studies checked, an unresolved V gene covers under half of the shortfall, and the cause of the remainder is unknown. The sample table holds 10,000 or so clones, of which under 70% were seen once. The top ten clones comprise about 27% of the sample. Selected pancreatic ductal adenocarcinoma patients had undergone surgery without neoadjuvant therapy. The sample comprised pancreatic tumor tissue. The receptors originated from a human donor with pancreatic ductal adenocarcinoma.

V is TRBV5-4 and J is TRBJ1-2; tentative D call: TRBD1 (5 bases). V was shortened by 4 bases and J by 3 bases, with 19 bases between the two germline ends. This CDR3 comprises 16 residues. Germline CDR1 is SGHNT and CDR2 is YYREEE (reference sequence). The CDR3 DNA sequence: TGTGCCAGCAGCCCAGATATGGGACTCCCGGACTATGGCTACACCTTC. Translating it yields CASSPDMGLPDYGYTF.

The CDR3 loop is CASSSAGGGNTIYF. The CDR3 DNA is TGTGCCAGCAGCTCGGCTGGGGGCGGAAACACCATATATTTT. The chain joins TRBV6-1 to TRBJ1-3, with TRBD1 as a possible D gene (6 bases). Germline V gene data show CDR1 as MNHNS and CDR2 as SASEGT. V was shortened by 6 bases and J by 4 bases, with 13 bases between the two germline ends. This CDR3 is 14 amino acids long.

The V gene is TRBV11-1, the J gene TRBJ2-3; maybe TRBD2 (5 bases). V was pared by 1 base and J by 3 bases, with 11 bases between. The CDR3 is 15 residues long. The germline CDR1 and CDR2 sequences are SGHAT and FQDESV (reference sequence). CDR3 in DNA: TGTGCCAGCAGCTTAGTGGGAAGGAGGACAGATACGCAGTATTTT. It translates to CASSLVGRRTDTQYF.

This chain joins TRBV25-1 and TRBJ1-2, with 9 bases fitting TRBD1. After removal of 8 bases from V and 3 bases from J, the junction contained 7 bases not matched to a gene. The CDR3 is made up of 14 amino acids. CDR1 MGHDK and CDR2 SYGVNS come from the germline V gene. Here the CDR3 reads CASSPGTGHYGYTF. CDR3 in DNA: TGTGCCAGCTCACCCGGGACAGGGCACTATGGCTACACCTTC.

This rearrangement joins TRBV5-4 to TRBJ1-1, with a possible D match to TRBD1 (6 bases). V lost 4 bases to trimming and J lost 4 bases, with 17 bases between them. From germline, CDR1 is SGHNT and CDR2 YYREEE (reference sequence). The CDR3 is 15 residues long. Here the CDR3 DNA reads TGTGCCAGCAGCCCTAAGGGGGGGCTGGGCACTGAAGCTTTCTTT. Its translation: CASSPKGGLGTEAFF.

Regarding this clone: The junction shows a germline mismatch at one end, possibly a read error. The chain joins TRBV5-1 to TRBJ1-6; D perhaps matches TRBD1 (5 bases). The CDR3 consists of 13 residues. Germline V gene sequence: CDR1 SGHRS, CDR2 YFSETQ. The CDR3 DNA reads as TGTGCCAGCAGCTCCAGGGTAAATTCACCCCTCCACTTT. Protein sequence: CASSSRVNSPLHF.

The chain combines TRBV5-8 with TRBJ1-1, with D unresolved. Trimming removed 4 bases from V and 0 bases from J, with 10 bases in between. The germline V gene encodes CDR1 SGHTS and CDR2 YDEGEE. The CDR3 is 14 residues long. For the CDR3, the DNA is TGTGCCAGCAGCGAGGCCTCAGTGAACACTGAAGCTTTCTTT. It encodes CASSEASVNTEAFF.

J is TRBJ1-4 and V is TRBV27; the match to TRBD1 covers 8 bases. This CDR3 region has 14 residues. The germline V gene encodes CDR1 MNHEY and CDR2 SMNVEV (reference sequence). V trimming: 5 bases; J trimming: 5 bases; junction bases outside the gene matches: 4. The DNA for the CDR3 is TGTGCCAGCAGTCCTTGGACAGGGAATGAAAAACTGTTTTTT. Translation gives CASSPWTGNEKLFF.

J is TRBJ1-6 and V is TRBV5-1, with D possibly matching TRBD1 (5 bases). CDR1 and CDR2 from the germline V gene are SGHRS and YFSETQ. The CDR3 runs to 14 residues. V lost 3 bases, J lost 6 bases, and 10 bases lay in between. Here the CDR3 reads CASSSGGGNSPLHF. The DNA for the CDR3 is TGCGCCAGCAGCTCGGGGGGTGGTAATTCACCCCTCCACTTT.

The chain uses TRBV2 and TRBJ1-3; the D gene is possibly TRBD1 (5 bases). CDR3 length: 13 residues. V lost 10 bases and J 0 bases, leaving 10 bases between the germline ends. In germline, CDR1 is SNHLY, CDR2 FYNNEI. Here the CDR3 reads CAIGGVSGNTIYF. As DNA, the CDR3 is TGTGCCATTGGAGGGGTCTCTGGAAACACCATATATTTT. Based on the CDR3 plus reference TRBV2 and TRBJ1-3, the full variable domain is EPEVTQTPSHQVTQMGQEVILRCVPISNHLYFYWYRQILGQKVEFLVSFYNNEISEKSEIFDDQFSVERPDGSNFTLKIRSTKLEDSAMYFCAIGGVSGNTIYFGEGSWLTVV.

The chain is built from TRBV6-1 and TRBJ1-5, with D unresolved. The germline gives CDR1 MNHNS, CDR2 SASEGT. There are 15 residues in the CDR3. Trimming removed 6 bases at V and 1 base at J, with 13 bases between. The CDR3 region is CASRYNAESNQPQHF. In DNA, the CDR3 is TGTGCCAGCAGATATAACGCGGAGAGCAATCAGCCCCAGCATTTT.

The chain joins TRBV19 to TRBJ1-1; possibly TRBD1 for D (5 bases). Trimming cost V 2 bases and J 6 bases, with 10 bases left between them. Germline V gene data show CDR1 as LNHDA and CDR2 as SQIVND (reference sequence). CDR3 length equals 13 residues. The CDR3 region has the DNA TGTGCCAGTAGTATACAGGGTGTCTCTGAAGCTTTCTTT. It translates to CASSIQGVSEAFF.

This clone was seen a handful of times. This chain uses TRBV5-5 with TRBJ2-7; weak D call: TRBD1 (6 bases). The germline gives CDR1 SGHKS, CDR2 YYEKEE (reference sequence). This CDR3 spans 15 amino acids. V was pared by 4 bases and J by 4 bases, with 18 bases between. The CDR3 region has the DNA TGTGCCAGCAGCGCGGACAGTCCGATCGTTTACGAGCAGTACTTC. It is translated as CASSADSPIVYEQYF.

This sequence joins TRBV7-8 and TRBJ1-1; D might be TRBD1 (5 bases). Trimming pared 10 bases from V and 6 bases from J, leaving 15 bases between. The CDR3 is 12 amino acids. Per the germline V gene, CDR1 is SGHVS and CDR2 is FQNEAQ. The CDR3 DNA follows: TGTGCCACCTCACCGGGGCCTCCTGAAGCTTTCTTT. It encodes CATSPGPPEAFF.

This clone was seen a few times. The rearrangement joins TRBV5-4 to TRBJ2-7; 12 bases line up with TRBD2. CDR3 length equals 13 residues. The junction had 2 bases not matched to a gene; V was cut back by 3 bases and J by 7 bases. The germline CDR1 and CDR2 sequences are SGHNT and YYREEE (reference sequence). Here the CDR3 reads CASSWGTSGEQYF. CDR3 DNA sequence: TGTGCCAGCAGCTGGGGGACTAGCGGGGAGCAGTACTTC.

This clone was picked up a small number of times. The sample carries other DNA sequences with the same CDR3. The chain combines TRBV25-1 with TRBJ2-3; D remains ambiguous. This CDR3 has 14 amino acids. The V end lost 0 bases, the J end lost 2 bases, and 6 bases lay between the germline ends. Germline assignment: CDR1 MGHDK and CDR2 SYGVNS. The CDR3: CASSEYALTDTQYF. CDR3 DNA sequence: TGTGCCAGCAGTGAATATGCGCTCACAGATACGCAGTATTTT.